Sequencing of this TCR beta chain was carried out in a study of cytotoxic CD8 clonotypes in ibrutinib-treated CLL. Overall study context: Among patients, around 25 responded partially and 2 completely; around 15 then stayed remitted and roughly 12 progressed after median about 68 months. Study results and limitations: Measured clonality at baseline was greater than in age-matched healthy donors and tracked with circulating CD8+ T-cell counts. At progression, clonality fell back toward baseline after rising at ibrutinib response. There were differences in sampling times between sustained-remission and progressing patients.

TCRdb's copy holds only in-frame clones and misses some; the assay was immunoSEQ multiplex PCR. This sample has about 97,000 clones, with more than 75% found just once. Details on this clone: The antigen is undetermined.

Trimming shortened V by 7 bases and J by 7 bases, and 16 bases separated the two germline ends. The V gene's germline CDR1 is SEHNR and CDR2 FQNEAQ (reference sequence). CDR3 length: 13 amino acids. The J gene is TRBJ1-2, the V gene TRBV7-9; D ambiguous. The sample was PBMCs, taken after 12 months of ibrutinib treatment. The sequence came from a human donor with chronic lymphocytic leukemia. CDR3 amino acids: CASNQELFSGYTF. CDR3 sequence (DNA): TGTGCCAGCAACCAGGAGTTATTCAGTGGCTACACCTTC.